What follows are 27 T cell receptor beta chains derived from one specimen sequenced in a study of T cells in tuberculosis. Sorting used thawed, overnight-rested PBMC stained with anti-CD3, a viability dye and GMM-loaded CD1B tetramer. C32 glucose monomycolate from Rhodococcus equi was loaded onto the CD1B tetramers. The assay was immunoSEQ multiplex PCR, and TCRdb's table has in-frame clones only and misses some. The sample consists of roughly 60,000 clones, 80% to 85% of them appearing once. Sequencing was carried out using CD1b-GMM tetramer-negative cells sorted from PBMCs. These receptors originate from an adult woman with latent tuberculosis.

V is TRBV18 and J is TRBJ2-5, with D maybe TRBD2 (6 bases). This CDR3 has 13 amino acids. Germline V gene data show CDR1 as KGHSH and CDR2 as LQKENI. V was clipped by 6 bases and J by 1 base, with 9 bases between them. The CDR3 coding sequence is TGTGCCAGCTCCCTGCGGGGCCAAGAGACCCAGTACTTC. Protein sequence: CASSLRGQETQYF.

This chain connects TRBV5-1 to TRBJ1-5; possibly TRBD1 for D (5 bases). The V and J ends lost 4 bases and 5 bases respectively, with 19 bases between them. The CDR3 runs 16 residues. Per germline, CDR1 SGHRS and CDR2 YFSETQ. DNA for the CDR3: TGCGCCAGCAGCCCGGAAGGCAGGGCAGGCGATCAGCCCCAGCATTTT. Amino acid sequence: CASSPEGRAGDQPQHF.

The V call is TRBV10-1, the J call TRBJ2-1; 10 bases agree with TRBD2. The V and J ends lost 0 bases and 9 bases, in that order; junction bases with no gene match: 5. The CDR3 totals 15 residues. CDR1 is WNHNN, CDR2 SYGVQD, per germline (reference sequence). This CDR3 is CASSESVAGGGEQFF. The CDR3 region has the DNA TGCGCCAGCAGTGAGTCTGTAGCGGGAGGAGGTGAGCAGTTCTTC.

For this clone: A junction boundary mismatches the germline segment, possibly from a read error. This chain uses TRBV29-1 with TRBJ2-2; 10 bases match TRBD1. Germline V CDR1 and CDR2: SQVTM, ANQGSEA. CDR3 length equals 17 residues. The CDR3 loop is CFPRQGASRANTGELFF. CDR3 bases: TGTTTTCCAAGACAGGGGGCCAGTAGAGCGAACACCGGGGAGCTGTTTTTT.

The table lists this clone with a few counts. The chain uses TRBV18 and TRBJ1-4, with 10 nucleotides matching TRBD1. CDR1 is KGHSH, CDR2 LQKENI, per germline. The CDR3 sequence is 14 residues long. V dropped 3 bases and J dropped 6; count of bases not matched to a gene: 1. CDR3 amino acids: CASSPTGGHEKLFF. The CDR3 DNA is TGTGCCAGCTCACCGACAGGGGGCCATGAAAAACTGTTTTTT.

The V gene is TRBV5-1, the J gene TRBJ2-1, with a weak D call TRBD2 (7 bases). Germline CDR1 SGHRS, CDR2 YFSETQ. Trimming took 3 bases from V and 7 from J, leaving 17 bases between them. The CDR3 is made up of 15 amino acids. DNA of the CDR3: TGCGCCAGCAGCTCACAGGGTGGGGGGGGAAATGAGCAGTTCTTC. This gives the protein CASSSQGGGGNEQFF.

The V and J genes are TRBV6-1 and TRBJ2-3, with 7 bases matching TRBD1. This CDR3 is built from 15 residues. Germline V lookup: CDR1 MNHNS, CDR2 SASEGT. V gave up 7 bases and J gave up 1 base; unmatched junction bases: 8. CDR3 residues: CASKGAIAGTDTQYF. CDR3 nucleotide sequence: TGTGCCAGCAAGGGGGCCATTGCCGGCACAGATACGCAGTATTTT.

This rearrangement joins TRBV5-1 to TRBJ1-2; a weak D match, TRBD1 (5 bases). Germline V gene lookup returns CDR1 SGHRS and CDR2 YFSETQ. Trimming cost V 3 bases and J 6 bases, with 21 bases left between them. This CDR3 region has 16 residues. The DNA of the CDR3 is TGCGCCAGCAGCTGGGGCGGGACCAAGGCTCTAGATGGCTACACCTTC. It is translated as CASSWGGTKALDGYTF.

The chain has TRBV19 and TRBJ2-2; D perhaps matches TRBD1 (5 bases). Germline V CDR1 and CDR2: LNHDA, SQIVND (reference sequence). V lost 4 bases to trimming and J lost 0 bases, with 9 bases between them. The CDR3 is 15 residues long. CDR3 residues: CASSRSGPNTGELFF. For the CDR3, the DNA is TGTGCCAGTAGTAGATCAGGGCCGAACACCGGGGAGCTGTTTTTT.

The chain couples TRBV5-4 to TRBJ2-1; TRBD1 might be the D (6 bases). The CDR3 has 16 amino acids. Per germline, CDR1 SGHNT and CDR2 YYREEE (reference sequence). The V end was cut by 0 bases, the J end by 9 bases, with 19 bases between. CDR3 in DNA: TGTGCCAGCAGCTTGGGAGCTAGGCGCCAGGGGTTTGAGCAGTTCTTC. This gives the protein CASSLGARRQGFEQFF.

The CDR3 sequence is CASSELGQGAGNTIYF. The CDR3 nucleotides are TGTGCCAGCAGTGAATTGGGTCAGGGGGCAGGAAACACCATATATTTT. The chain combines TRBV25-1 with TRBJ1-3; 8 bases map to TRBD1. CDR1 and CDR2 (germline): MGHDK, SYGVNS. V shed 1 base and J 4 bases; nucleotides not matched to a gene: 6. CDR3 length equals 16 residues.

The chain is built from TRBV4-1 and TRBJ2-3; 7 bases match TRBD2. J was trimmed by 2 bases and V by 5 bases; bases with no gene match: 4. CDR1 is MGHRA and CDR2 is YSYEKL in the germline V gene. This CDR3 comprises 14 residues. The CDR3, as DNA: TGCGCCAGCAGCTCCGGGACTACCACAGATACGCAGTATTTT. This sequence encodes CASSSGTTTDTQYF.

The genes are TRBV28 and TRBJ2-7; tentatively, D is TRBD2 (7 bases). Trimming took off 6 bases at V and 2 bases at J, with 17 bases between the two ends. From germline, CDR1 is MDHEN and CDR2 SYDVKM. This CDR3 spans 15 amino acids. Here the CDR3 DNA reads TGTGCCAGCAGCCCCAGGGGAGGGCCCCCCTACGAGCAGTACTTC. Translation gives CASSPRGGPPYEQYF. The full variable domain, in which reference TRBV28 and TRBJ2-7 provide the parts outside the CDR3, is DVKVTQSSRYLVKRTGEKVFLECVQDMDHENMFWYRQDPGLGLRLIYFSYDVKMKEKGDIPEGYSVSREKKERFSLILESASTNQTSMYLCASSPRGGPPYEQYFGPGTRLTVT.

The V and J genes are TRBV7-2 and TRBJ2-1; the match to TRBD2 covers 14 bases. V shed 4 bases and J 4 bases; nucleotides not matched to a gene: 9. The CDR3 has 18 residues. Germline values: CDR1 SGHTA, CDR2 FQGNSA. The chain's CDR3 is CASSYRTSGGLGYNEQFF. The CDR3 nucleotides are TGTGCCAGCAGCTATCGGACTAGCGGGGGGCTGGGTTACAATGAGCAGTTCTTC.

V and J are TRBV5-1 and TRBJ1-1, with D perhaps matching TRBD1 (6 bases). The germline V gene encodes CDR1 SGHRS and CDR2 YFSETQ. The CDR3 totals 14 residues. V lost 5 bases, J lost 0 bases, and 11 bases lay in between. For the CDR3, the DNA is TGCGCCAGCAGTCCAGGGGTCGTGAACACTGAAGCTTTCTTT. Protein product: CASSPGVVNTEAFF.

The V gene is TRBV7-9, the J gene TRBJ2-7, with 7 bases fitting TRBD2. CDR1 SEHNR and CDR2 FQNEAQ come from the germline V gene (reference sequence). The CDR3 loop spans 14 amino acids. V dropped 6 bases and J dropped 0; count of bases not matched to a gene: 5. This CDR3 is CASRSSGSSYEQYF. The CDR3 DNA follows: TGTGCCAGCAGGTCTAGCGGTAGCTCCTACGAGCAGTACTTC.

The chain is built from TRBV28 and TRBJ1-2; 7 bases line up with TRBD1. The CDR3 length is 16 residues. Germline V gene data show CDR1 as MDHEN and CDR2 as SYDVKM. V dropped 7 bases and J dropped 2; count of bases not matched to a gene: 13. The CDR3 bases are TGTGCCAGCATGTACGCCGGGACAGACATCAACTATGGCTACACCTTC. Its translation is CASMYAGTDINYGYTF.

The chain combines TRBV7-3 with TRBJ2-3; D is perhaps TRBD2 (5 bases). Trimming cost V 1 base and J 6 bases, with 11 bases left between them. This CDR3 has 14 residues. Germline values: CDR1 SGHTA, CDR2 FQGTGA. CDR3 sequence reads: CASSLNGLADTQYF. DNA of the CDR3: TGTGCCAGCAGCTTAAATGGTCTAGCTGATACGCAGTATTTT.

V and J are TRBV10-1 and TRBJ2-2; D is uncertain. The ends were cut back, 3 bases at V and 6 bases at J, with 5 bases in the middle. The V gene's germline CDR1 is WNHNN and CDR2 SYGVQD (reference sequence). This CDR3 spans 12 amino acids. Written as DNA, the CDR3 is TGCGCCAGCAGTGACTCTGCCGGGGAGCTGTTTTTT. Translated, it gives CASSDSAGELFF.

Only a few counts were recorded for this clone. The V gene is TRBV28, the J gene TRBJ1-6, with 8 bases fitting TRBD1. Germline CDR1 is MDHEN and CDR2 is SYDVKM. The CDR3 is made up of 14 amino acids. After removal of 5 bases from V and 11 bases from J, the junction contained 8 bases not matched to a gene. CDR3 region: CASSPGQGGPPLHF. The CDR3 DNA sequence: TGTGCCAGCAGTCCCGGACAGGGAGGCCCACCCCTCCACTTT.

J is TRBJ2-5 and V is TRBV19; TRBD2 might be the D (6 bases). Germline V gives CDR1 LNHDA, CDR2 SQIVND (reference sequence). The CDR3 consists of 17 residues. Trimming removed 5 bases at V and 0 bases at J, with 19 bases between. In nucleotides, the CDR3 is TGTGCCAGTAGTCCCCTGGGGATAGCGGAGTACCAAGAGACCCAGTACTTC. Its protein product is CASSPLGIAEYQETQYF.

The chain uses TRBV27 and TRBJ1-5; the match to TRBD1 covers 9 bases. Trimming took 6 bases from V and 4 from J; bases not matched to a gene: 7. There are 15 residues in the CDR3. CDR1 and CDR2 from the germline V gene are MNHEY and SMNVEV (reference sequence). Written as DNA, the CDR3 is TGTGCCAGCAGCGCCCCGGGACAGGGAAATCAGCCCCAGCATTTT. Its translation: CASSAPGQGNQPQHF.

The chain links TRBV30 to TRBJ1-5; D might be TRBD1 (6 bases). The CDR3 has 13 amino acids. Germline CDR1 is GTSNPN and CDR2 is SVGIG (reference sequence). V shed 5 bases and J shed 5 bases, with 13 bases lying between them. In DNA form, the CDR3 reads TGTGCCTGGGCAGGGGAGTCTGATCAGCCCCAGCATTTT. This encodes CAWAGESDQPQHF. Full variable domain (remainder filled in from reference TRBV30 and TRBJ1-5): SQTIHQWPATLVQPVGSPLSLECTVEGTSNPNLYWYRQAAGRGLQLLFYSVGIGQISSEVPQNLSASRPQDRQFILSSKKLLLSDSGFYLCAWAGESDQPQHFGDGTRLSIL.

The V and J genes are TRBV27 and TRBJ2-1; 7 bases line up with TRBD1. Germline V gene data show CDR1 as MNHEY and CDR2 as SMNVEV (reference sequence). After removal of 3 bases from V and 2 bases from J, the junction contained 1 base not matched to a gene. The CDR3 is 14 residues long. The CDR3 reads CASSFGQAYNEQFF. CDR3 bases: TGTGCCAGCAGTTTTGGACAGGCCTACAATGAGCAGTTCTTC.

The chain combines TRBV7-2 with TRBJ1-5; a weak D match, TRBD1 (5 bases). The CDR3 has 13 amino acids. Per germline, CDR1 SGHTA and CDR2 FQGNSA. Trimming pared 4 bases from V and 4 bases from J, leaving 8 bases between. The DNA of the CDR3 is TGTGCCAGCAGCTCCAAGGGGAATCAGCCCCAGCATTTT. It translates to CASSSKGNQPQHF.

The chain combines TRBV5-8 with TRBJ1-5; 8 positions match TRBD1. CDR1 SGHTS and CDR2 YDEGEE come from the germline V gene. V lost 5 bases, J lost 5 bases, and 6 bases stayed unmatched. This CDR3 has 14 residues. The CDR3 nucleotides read TGTGCCAGCAGTACAGGGGGTCCGTATCAGCCCCAGCATTTT. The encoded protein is CASSTGGPYQPQHF.

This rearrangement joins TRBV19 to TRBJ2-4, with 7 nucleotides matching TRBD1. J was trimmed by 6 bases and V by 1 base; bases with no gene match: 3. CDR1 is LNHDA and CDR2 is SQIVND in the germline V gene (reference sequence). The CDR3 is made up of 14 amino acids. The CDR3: CASSIAGTANIQYF. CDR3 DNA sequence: TGTGCCAGTAGTATAGCCGGGACAGCAAACATTCAGTACTTC.